This T cell receptor beta chain was captured by sequencing in a study of blood T cell repertoires in COVID-19. Germline V gene sequence: CDR1 SGHTS, CDR2 YDEGEE. The length of the CDR3 is 14 residues. V was trimmed by 0 bases and J by 3 bases, leaving 10 bases between them. As handled by the study authors: For nucleated cells, counts were estimated from reference gene primer amplification. Measured with immunoSEQ multiplex PCR; TCRdb has only the in-frame clones, and not every one. From that table come the V and J calls and clone size; the DNA was used to work out D and trimming. The data hold about 430,000 clones, with 88% observed a single time.

The receptor's source is a woman under 30 who had been exposed to COVID-19. J is TRBJ2-7 and V is TRBV5-8; D is perhaps TRBD1 (5 bases). Source material: PBMCs or T cells enriched from blood (not recorded which). CDR3 nucleotide sequence: TGTGCCAGCAGCTTGGGGCAGGGTGACTACGAGCAGTACTTC. This gives the protein CASSLGQGDYEQYF.